The T cell receptor (beta chain) under discussion was sequenced for a study of blood T cell repertoires in COVID-19 (TCRdb year 2020). In the study overall: Collaborator samples came from the United States, Italy and Spain and covered acute and convalescent phases of COVID-19. The repertoires were released in a freely available public database intended as a resource for research on the immune response to SARS-CoV-2. The material from the prospective study consisted of cDNA or gDNA derived from T cells, B-cell-depleted T cells, or PBMCs. The sample metadata nearly always contained a de-identified subject ID, COVID-19 status, age in years and sex. The samples were drawn from the first 160 participants of the ongoing ImmuneRACE study and from 950 to 1,500 subjects provided by 6 global collaborators. Subjects who had been exposed to COVID-19, were actively infected with it, or had recovered from it provided the deeply sampled blood TCRbeta repertoires that made up the dataset. Where available, HLA class I and class II types were taken from metadata supplied by the sample provider and were not determined by assay-based typing. Overall study results and their limits: The quantity of clinical and demographic metadata differed by source and by participant and was supplied without curation.

This clone was observed a handful of times. Its binding antigen is unknown. No much larger clone is present one base from it, and per-base qualities are unavailable. Each collaborating institution followed its own protocols to collect whole blood in K2EDTA tubes. Collaborator samples were shipped for TCRbeta analysis as frozen whole blood, isolated PBMCs, or DNA extracted from either sample type. V sheds 4 bases and J sheds 3 bases, leaving 7 bases between their ends. There are 14 amino acids in the CDR3, from cysteine to phenylalanine inclusive. Only CDR3 DNA is held: 42 bases, read in frame from base 1. The CDR1 and CDR2 encoded by the germline V gene are KGHSH and LQKENI. TCRbeta CDR3 regions were amplified from genomic DNA using the immunoSEQ Assay, a bias-controlled multiplex PCR. On the study's bioinformatics: Nucleated cell counts per sample were estimated from amplification of reference gene primers within the assay. To quantify the absolute abundance of each unique TCRbeta CDR3 rearrangement, sequence reads were collapsed and filtered. Productive Simpson clonality was computed per sample as the square root of Simpson's diversity index over productive rearrangements. Entries here come from immuneACCESS through TCRdb and include only in-frame sequences with V and J called. Some clones fail to appear in such tables; in the studies checked, an unresolved V gene covers under half of the shortfall, and the cause of the remainder is unknown. V, J and clone size derive from that table, while D and trimming were established from the DNA sequence. Across this sample there are under 95,000 clones, with roughly 80% seen only once. The leading ten clones occupy over 9% of the sample.

The receptor comes from an older man with acute or convalescent COVID-19. Recombination connected TRBV18 to TRBJ2-6; TRBD2 could be the D gene, as 5 bases match. The sequenced sample consisted of peripheral blood. The bases read TGTGCCAGCTCACGGGAGAGTGGGGCCAACGTCCTGACTTTC. It is translated as CASSRESGANVLTF.